This is a list of T cell receptor beta chains from one sample in a study of graft-versus-host responses after intestinal transplantation. Repertoires were generated with immunoSEQ multiplex PCR, while TCRdb's copy carries only in-frame clones and drops some. The sample carries some 120,000 clones, 85% to 95% recorded once. Their antigen targets remain unknown. The material was unstimulated CD4+ T cells sorted from spleen or lymph node cells, obtained before transplant. Every receptor here comes from a human donor who was the organ donor for an intestinal transplant. Both conserved end residues are part of each CDR3. Each record gives: clone size, J gene, D gene, V gene, CDR3 protein, CDR3 DNA. A D gene is named only where the DNA matches it firmly. Clone size is stated in some rows and not others, as once, few, many or a class when expanded.

>NA|TRBJ2-1|NA|TRBV5-4
CASSSQIGVYNEQFF
TGTGCCAGCAGCTCGCAAATAGGGGTGTACAATGAGCAGTTCTTC
>NA|TRBJ1-5|NA|TRBV6-5
CASSEGGIRQPQHF
TGTGCCAGCAGTGAAGGGGGGATACGGCAGCCCCAGCATTTT
>NA|TRBJ1-1|NA|TRBV27
CASRLTFAGHTEAFF
TGTGCCAGCAGACTTACGTTCGCTGGGCACACTGAAGCTTTCTTT
>NA|TRBJ1-1|TRBD1|TRBV14
CASSQDRRRGRTEAFF
TGTGCCAGCAGCCAAGATCGTAGGAGGGGGCGCACTGAAGCTTTCTTT
>NA|TRBJ2-7|TRBD2|TRBV16
CASSPTSGSRQYF
TGTGCCAGCAGCCCGACTAGCGGGAGTCGGCAGTACTTC
>NA|TRBJ1-1|NA|TRBV6-5
CASSYREDTEAFF
TGTGCCAGCAGTTACAGGGAAGACACTGAAGCTTTCTTT
>once|TRBJ2-5|NA|TRBV6-1
CASSRTEETQYF
TGTGCCAGCAGTAGGACAGAAGAGACCCAGTACTTC
>once|TRBJ2-7|NA|TRBV19
CASSIATRSYEQYF
TGTGCCAGTAGTATTGCGACTAGATCGTACGAGCAGTACTTC
>NA|TRBJ2-2|NA|TRBV6-1
CASSELQGSGELFF
TGTGCCAGCAGTGAACTCCAGGGGAGCGGGGAGCTGTTTTTT
>once|TRBJ1-1|TRBD1|TRBV28
CASSLSRGPEAFF
TGTGCCAGCAGTTTATCTAGGGGGCCTGAAGCTTTCTTT
>NA|TRBJ2-3|NA|TRBV19
CASSLLDLSTDTQYF
TGTGCCAGTAGCTTACTGGACCTTAGCACAGATACGCAGTATTTT
>NA|TRBJ1-1|NA|TRBV6-6
CASSYGGGDTEAFF
TGTGCCAGCAGTTATGGGGGGGGTGACACTGAAGCTTTCTTT
>NA|TRBJ1-1|NA|TRBV6-5
CASSYPSMNTEAFF
TGTGCCAGCAGTTACCCTAGTATGAACACTGAAGCTTTCTTT
>NA|TRBJ1-2|NA|TRBV27
CASSLNGGRTNYGYTF
TGTGCCAGCAGTTTAAACGGGGGGCGGACTAACTATGGCTACACCTTC
>NA|TRBJ2-6|NA|TRBV30
CACFAGSGANVLTF
TGTGCCTGCTTCGCGGGCTCTGGGGCCAACGTCCTGACTTTC
>once|TRBJ2-1|NA|TRBV7-9
CASSLYSYNEQFF
TGTGCCAGCAGCTTATACTCCTACAATGAGCAGTTCTTC
>NA|TRBJ1-4|NA|TRBV18
CASSGIRTTNEKLFF
TGTGCCAGCTCAGGCATTCGCACAACTAATGAAAAACTGTTTTTT
>NA|TRBJ2-7|NA|TRBV5-1
CASRRGESEQYF
TGCGCCAGCAGGCGCGGGGAAAGCGAGCAGTACTTC
>NA|TRBJ2-1|TRBD1|TRBV6-1
CASSELRQGGYNEQFF
TGTGCCAGCAGTGAACTCCGACAGGGTGGGTACAATGAGCAGTTCTTC
>NA|TRBJ2-1|NA|TRBV5-1
CASRSVRASYNEQFF
TGCGCCAGCAGATCAGTCCGGGCCTCCTACAATGAGCAGTTCTTC
>NA|TRBJ1-2|NA|TRBV6-5
CASSYLDSGGYTF
TGTGCCAGCAGTTACCTAGACAGTGGTGGCTACACCTTC
>NA|TRBJ2-1|TRBD1|TRBV5-4
CASSAQGQGDSYNEQFF
TGTGCCAGCAGCGCACAAGGACAGGGGGACTCCTACAATGAGCAGTTCTTC
>NA|TRBJ2-5|NA|TRBV19
CASANGGPQETQYF
TGTGCCAGCGCCAACGGCGGTCCCCAAGAGACCCAGTACTTC
>NA|TRBJ2-5|NA|TRBV23-1
CASSQNRAETQYF
TGCGCCAGCAGTCAAAATAGGGCAGAGACCCAGTACTTC
>NA|TRBJ2-5|NA|TRBV18
CASSPMSVQETQYF
TGTGCCAGCTCACCAATGTCCGTCCAAGAGACCCAGTACTTC
>NA|TRBJ2-4|TRBD1|TRBV28
CASSIRTGGNIQYF
TGTGCCAGCAGTATCCGGACAGGGGGAAACATTCAGTACTTC
>NA|TRBJ2-3|NA|TRBV28
CASSLIGQTQYF
TGTGCCAGCAGTTTAATCGGGCAGACGCAGTATTTT